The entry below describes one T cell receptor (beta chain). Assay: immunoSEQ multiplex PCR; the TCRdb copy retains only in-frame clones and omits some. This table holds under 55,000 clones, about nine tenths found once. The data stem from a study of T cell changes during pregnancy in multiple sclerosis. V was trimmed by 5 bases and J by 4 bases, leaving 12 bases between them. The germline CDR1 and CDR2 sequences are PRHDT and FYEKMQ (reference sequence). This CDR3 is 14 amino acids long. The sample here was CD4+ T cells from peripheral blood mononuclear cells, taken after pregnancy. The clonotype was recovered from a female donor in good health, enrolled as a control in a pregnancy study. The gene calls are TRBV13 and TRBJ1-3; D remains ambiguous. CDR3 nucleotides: TGTGCCAGCAGCCCGAGGATAGGAGGAAACACCATATATTTT. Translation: CASSPRIGGNTIYF. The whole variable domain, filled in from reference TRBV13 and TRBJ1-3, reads AAGVIQSPRHLIKEKRETATLKCYPIPRHDTVYWYQQGPGQDPQFLISFYEKMQSDKGSIPDRFSAQQFSDYHSELNMSSLELGDSALYFCASSPRIGGNTIYFGEGSWLTVV.